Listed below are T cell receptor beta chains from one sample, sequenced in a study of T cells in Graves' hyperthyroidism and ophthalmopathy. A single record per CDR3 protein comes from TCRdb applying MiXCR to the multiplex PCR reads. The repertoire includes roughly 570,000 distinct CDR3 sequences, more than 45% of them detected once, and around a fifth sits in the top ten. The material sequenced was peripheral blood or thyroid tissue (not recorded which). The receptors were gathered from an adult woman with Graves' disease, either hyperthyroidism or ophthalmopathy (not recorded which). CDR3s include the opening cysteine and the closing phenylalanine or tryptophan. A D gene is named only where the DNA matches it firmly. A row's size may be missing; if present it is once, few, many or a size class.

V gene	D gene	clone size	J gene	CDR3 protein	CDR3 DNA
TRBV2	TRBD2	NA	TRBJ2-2	CASSEGETLAGGVPGELFF	TGTGCCAGCAGTGAAGGGGAGACTCTAGCGGGAGGTGTTCCCGGGGAGCTGTTTTTT
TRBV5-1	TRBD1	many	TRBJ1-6	CASRQGWRNSPLHF	TGCGCCAGCAGACAGGGGTGGCGTAATTCACCCCTCCACTTT
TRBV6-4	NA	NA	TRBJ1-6	CASSDSMGGQSPLHF	TGTGCCAGCAGTGACTCGATGGGTGGCCAATCACCCCTCCACTTT
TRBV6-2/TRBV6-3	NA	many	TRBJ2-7	CASSYDELSYEQYF	TGTGCCAGCAGTTACGATGAACTAAGCTACGAGCAGTACTTC
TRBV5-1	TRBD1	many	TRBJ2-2	CASSLEGQGSTGELFF	TGCGCCAGCAGCTTGGAGGGACAGGGGTCCACCGGGGAGCTGTTTTTT
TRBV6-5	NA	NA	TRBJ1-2	CASSYSGRRPAKDYGYTF	TGTGCCAGCAGTTACTCGGGGAGACGGCCGGCTAAGGACTATGGCTACACCTTC
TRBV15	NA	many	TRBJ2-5	CATSRDAGTSLGETQYF	TGTGCCACCAGCAGAGATGCTGGGACAAGTCTCGGAGAGACCCAGTACTTC
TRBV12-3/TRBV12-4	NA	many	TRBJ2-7	CASSAGRREQYF	TGTGCCAGCAGCGCAGGGAGGCGCGAGCAGTACTTC
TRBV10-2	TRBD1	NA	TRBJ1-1	CASSDRTGTTEAFF	TGCGCCAGCAGTGACCGGACAGGGACCACTGAAGCTTTCTTT
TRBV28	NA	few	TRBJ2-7	CASSYQGEQYF	TGTGCCAGCAGTTACCAGGGGGAGCAGTACTTC
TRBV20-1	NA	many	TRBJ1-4	CSAPPVGVEKLFF	TGCAGTGCCCCGCCAGTAGGCGTCGAAAAACTGTTTTTT
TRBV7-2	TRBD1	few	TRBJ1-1	CASSQTQGAGAFF	TGTGCCAGCAGCCAGACGCAGGGGGCGGGAGCTTTCTTT
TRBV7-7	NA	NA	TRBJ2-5	CASSLNPDRQETQYF	TGTGCTAGCAGCTTAAATCCGGACAGACAAGAGACCCAGTACTTC
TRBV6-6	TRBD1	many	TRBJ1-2	CASSGGWDGYTF	TGTGCCAGTTCAGGGGGTTGGGATGGCTACACCTTC
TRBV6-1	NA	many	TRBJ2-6	CASSAAVAGANVLTF	TGTGCCAGCAGCGCGGCGGTGGCTGGGGCCAACGTCCTGACTTTC
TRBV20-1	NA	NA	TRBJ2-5	CSARDGGRGLQETQYF	TGCAGTGCTAGAGATGGGGGCAGGGGACTACAAGAGACCCAGTACTTC
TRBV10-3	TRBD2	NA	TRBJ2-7	CAITSGSSLLNEQYF	TGTGCCATCACTAGCGGGAGCTCCCTTCTTAACGAGCAGTACTTC
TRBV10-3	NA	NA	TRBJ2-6	CAISAGLGANVLTF	TGTGCCATCAGCGCCGGTCTGGGGGCCAACGTCCTGACTTTC
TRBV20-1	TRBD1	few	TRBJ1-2	CSAGLDRGRGYTF	TGCAGTGCTGGACTAGACAGGGGACGTGGCTACACCTTC
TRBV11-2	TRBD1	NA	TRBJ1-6	CASSARGTGTGLSCSPLHF	TGTGCCAGCAGCGCCCGAGGGACAGGGACCGGGTTATCTTGTTCACCCCTCCACTTT
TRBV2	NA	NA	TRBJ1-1	CASTSGGFGAFF	TGTGCCAGCACCTCGGGGGGGTTCGGGGCTTTCTTT
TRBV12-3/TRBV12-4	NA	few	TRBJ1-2	CASSEQLYYGYTF	TGTGCCAGCAGTGAACAGTTGTACTATGGCTACACCTTC
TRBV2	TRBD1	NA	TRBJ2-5	CASSEGQGFLETQYF	TGTGCCAGCAGTGAGGGACAGGGTTTTTTAGAGACCCAGTACTTC
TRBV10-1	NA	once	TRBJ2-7	CASSVQGFSYEQYF	TGCGCCAGCAGTGTCCAGGGGTTCTCCTACGAGCAGTACTTC
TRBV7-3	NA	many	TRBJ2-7	CASSLDVSYEQYF	TGTGCCAGCAGCTTAGATGTCTCCTACGAGCAGTACTTC
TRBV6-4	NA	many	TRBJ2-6	CASSDDASSGANVLTF	TGTGCCAGCAGTGACGACGCCTCCTCTGGGGCCAACGTCCTGACTTTC
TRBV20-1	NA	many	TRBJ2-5	CSVPADRRQETQYF	TGCAGTGTTCCCGCGGACAGACGCCAAGAGACCCAGTACTTC
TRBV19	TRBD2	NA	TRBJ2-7	CASGVAGGLSYEQYF	TGTGCTTCCGGGGTAGCGGGAGGACTTTCCTACGAGCAGTACTTC
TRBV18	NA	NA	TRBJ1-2	CASSTGTGTYGYTF	TGTGCCAGCTCAACCGGGACGGGAACCTATGGCTACACCTTC
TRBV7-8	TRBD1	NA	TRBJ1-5	CASSLGRQGPQHF	TGTGCCAGCAGCTTAGGAAGACAGGGGCCCCAGCATTTT
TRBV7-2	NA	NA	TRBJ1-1	CASSLARGRGEAFF	TGTGCCAGCAGCTTAGCGAGGGGGAGAGGTGAAGCCTTCTTT
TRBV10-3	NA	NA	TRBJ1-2	CAIATSVRRGYGYTF	TGTGCCATTGCCACCAGCGTACGTCGAGGCTATGGCTACACCTTC
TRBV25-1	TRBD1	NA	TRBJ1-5	CAIVDRDQPQHF	TGTGCTATCGTGGACAGGGATCAGCCCCAGCATTTT
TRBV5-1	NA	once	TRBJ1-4	CASSLGDSEKLFF	TGCGCCAGCAGCTTAGGTGACAGCGAAAAACTGTTTTTT
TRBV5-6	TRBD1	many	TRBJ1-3	CASSMTGGASGNTIYF	TGTGCCAGCAGCATGACAGGGGGCGCGTCCGGAAACACCATATATTTT
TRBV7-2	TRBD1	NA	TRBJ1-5	CASSRRGGQGQETQHF	TGTGCCAGCAGCCGTCGGGGCGGACAGGGCCAAGAGACCCAGCATTTT
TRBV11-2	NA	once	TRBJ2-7	CASSLEDTTYEQYF	TGTGCCAGCAGCTTAGAGGACACGACCTACGAGCAGTACTTC
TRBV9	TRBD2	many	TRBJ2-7	CASSVGSGNSYEQYF	TGTGCCAGCAGCGTAGGAAGCGGGAACTCCTACGAGCAGTACTTC
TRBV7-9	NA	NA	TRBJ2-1	CASSPLSWGTNEQFF	TGTGCCAGCAGCCCCCTGAGTTGGGGGACCAATGAGCAGTTCTTC
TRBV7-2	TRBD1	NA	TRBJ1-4	CASSTNRGRFEKLFF	TGTGCCAGCAGCACGAACAGGGGGCGCTTTGAAAAACTGTTTTTT
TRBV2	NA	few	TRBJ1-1	CASSLDFSTEAFF	TGTGCCAGCAGTTTAGACTTTTCCACTGAAGCTTTCTTT
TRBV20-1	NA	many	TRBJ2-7	CSAIGQWGSYEQYF	TGCAGTGCTATCGGACAGTGGGGGTCCTACGAGCAGTACTTC
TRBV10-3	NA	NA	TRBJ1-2	CATSEEGRGYTF	TGTGCCACCAGTGAGGAGGGTCGGGGCTACACCTTC
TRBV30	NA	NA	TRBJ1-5	CAWSVGSYQPQHF	TGTGCCTGGAGTGTCGGGTCCTATCAGCCCCAGCATTTT
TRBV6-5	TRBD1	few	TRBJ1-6	CASSSVGQGHSPLHF	TGTGCCAGCAGTTCGGTGGGACAGGGACATTCACCCCTCCACTTT
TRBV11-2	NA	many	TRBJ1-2	CASSLVRAGPGPGYTF	TGTGCCAGCAGCTTAGTCCGGGCAGGACCCGGGCCTGGCTACACCTTC
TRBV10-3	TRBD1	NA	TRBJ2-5	CAISFGQGITGTQYF	TGTGCCATCAGTTTTGGACAGGGGATCACCGGGACCCAGTACTTC
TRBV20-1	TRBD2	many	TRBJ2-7	CSARESGLAGGEQYF	TGCAGTGCTAGAGAATCGGGACTAGCGGGAGGAGAGCAGTACTTC